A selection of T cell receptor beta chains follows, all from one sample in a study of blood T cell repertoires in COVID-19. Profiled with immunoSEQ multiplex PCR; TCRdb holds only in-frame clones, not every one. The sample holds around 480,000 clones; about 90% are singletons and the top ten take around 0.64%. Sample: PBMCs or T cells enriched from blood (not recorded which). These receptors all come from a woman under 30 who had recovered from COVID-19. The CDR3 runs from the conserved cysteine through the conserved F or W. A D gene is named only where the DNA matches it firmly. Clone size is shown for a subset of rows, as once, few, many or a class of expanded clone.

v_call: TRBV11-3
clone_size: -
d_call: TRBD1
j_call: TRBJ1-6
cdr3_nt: TGTGCCAGCAGCCGGGACAGCTCCTATAATTCACCCCTCCACTTT
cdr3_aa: CASSRDSSYNSPLHF

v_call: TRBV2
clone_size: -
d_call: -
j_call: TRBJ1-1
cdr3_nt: TGTGCCAGCAGTGAGGGGGAGGGCACTGAAGCTTTCTTT
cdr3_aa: CASSEGEGTEAFF

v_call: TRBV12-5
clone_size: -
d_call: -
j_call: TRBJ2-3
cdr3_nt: TGTGCTAGTGGTTTGCTCCGCGCCTGGGACAACCACACAGATACGCAGTATTTT
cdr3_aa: CASGLLRAWDNHTDTQYF

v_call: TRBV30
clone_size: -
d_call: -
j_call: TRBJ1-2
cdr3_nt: TGTGCCTGGAGTGTAAAGGGGGGGGCTGGAGGCTACACCTTC
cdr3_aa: CAWSVKGGAGGYTF

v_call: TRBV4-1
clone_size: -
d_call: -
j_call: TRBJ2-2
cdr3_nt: TGCGCCAGCAGCCAAGGTGTAGTTCTCGCGAACACCGGGGAGCTGTTTTTT
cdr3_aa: CASSQGVVLANTGELFF

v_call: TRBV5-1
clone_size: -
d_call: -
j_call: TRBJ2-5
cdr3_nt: TGCGCCAGCAGCTTCGACAGTCAAGAGACCCAGTACTTC
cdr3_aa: CASSFDSQETQYF

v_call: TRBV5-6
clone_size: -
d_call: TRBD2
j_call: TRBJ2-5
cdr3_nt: TGTGCCAGCAGCTTGCCGACTAGCGGGGGGGCCGGGACCCAGTACTTC
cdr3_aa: CASSLPTSGGAGTQYF

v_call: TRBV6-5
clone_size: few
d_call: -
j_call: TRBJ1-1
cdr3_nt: TGTGCCAGCAGCCCCGACCAGGGATCAAACACTGAAGCTTTCTTT
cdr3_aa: CASSPDQGSNTEAFF

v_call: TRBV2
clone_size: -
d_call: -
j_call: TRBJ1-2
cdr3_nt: TGTGCCAGCACCCCCGGGATTCAGTATGGCTACACCTTC
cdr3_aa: CASTPGIQYGYTF

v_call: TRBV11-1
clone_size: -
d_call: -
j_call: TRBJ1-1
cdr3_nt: TGTGCCAGCAGGCCATGGATGAGAGGCACTGAAGCTTTCTTT
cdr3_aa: CASRPWMRGTEAFF

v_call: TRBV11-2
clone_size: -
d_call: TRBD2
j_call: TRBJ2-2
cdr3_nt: TGTGCCAGCAGCTTAAATAGCGGGGGCCCGTTCGCGAACACCGGGGAGCTGTTTTTT
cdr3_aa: CASSLNSGGPFANTGELFF

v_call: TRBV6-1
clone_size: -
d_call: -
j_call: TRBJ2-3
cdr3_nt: TGTGCCAGCAGTGAAACGGAGAACCCTCTGGATACGCAGTATTTT
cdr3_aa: CASSETENPLDTQYF

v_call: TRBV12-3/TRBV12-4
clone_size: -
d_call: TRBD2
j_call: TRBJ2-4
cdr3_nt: TGTGCCAGCAGTTTGACTAGCGAAAACATTCAGTACTTC
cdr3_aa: CASSLTSENIQYF

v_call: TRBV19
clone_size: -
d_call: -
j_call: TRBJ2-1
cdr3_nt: TGTGCCAGTACCCCGACTAGCGGCGGACAGGGTGAGCAGTTCTTC
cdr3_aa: CASTPTSGGQGEQFF

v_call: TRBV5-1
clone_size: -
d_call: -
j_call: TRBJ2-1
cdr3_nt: TGCGCCAGCAGCTTGGGACAGTTGAGTGAGCAGTTCTTC
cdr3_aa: CASSLGQLSEQFF

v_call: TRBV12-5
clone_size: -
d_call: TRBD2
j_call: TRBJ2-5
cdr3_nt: TGTGCTAGTGGTTCATTCCGACAGGGACTAGCGGGGGGAGAGACCCAGTACTTC
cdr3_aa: CASGSFRQGLAGGETQYF

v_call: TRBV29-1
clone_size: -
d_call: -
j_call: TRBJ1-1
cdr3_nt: TGCAGCGTAAGGGGACTCGGAGGGTCGAACACTGAAGCTTTCTTT
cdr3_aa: CSVRGLGGSNTEAFF

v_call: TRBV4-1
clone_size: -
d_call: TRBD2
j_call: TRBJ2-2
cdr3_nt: TGCGCCAGCAGCCTAATAGGACTAGCGGGGGAGAACACCGGGGAGCTGTTTTTT
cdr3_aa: CASSLIGLAGENTGELFF

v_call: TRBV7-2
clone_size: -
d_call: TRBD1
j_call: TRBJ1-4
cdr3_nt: TGTGCCAGCAGCCCCCCACAGGGGACGGGAGAAAAACTGTTTTTT
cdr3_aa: CASSPPQGTGEKLFF

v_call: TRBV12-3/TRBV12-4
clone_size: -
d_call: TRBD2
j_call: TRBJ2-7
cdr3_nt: TGTGCCAGCAGTTTAATGACGGGGGGCGAGCAGTACTTC
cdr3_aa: CASSLMTGGEQYF

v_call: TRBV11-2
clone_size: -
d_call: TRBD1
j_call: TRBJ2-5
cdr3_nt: TGTGCCAGCAGCTTAGGTCAGGGGGTAGCGACCCAGTACTTC
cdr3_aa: CASSLGQGVATQYF

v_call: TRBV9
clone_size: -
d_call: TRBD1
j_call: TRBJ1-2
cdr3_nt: TGTGCCAGCAGCATGGGACAGGGGTTGTATGGCTACACCTTC
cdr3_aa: CASSMGQGLYGYTF

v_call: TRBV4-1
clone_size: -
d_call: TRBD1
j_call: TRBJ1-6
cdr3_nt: TGCGCCAGCAGCCAGGGACAGCAGCTCAATTCACCCCTCCACTTT
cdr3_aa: CASSQGQQLNSPLHF

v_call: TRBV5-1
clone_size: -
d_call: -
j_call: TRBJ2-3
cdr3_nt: TGCGCCAGCAGCTTAATAGCGGCCACAGATACGCAGTATTTT
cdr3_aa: CASSLIAATDTQYF

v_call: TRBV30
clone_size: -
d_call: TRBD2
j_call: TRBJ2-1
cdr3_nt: TGTGCCTGGAGAAGTATTCTAGCGGGGGGGCTTAGTGAGCAGTTCTTC
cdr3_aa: CAWRSILAGGLSEQFF

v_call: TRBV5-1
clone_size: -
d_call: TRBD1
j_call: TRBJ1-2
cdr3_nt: TGCGCCAGCAGCCCGTCTTCGGACAGGGGAGGGGATGGCTACACCTTC
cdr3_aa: CASSPSSDRGGDGYTF

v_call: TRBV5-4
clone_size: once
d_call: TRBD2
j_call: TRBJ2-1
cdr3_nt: TGTGCCAGCAGCTCCCAGCGGGGGGTTAATGAGCAGTTCTTC
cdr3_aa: CASSSQRGVNEQFF

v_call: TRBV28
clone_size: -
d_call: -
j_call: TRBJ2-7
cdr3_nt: TGTGCCAGCAGTTCCCCCCCTTCCTACTCCTACGAGCAGTACTTC
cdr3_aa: CASSSPPSYSYEQYF